This T cell receptor beta chain came from a study of T cell clusters in autoimmune cytopenias (dated by TCRdb to between 2018 and 2021). About the full investigation: A mean age of approximately 51 years and a median age of around 60 years were recorded for the healthy donor controls, of whom about 55% of the roughly 45 were female. Peripheral blood TRB and IGH repertoires were sequenced in autoimmune cytopenia patients at active disease and during treatment follow-up, alongside healthy, CLL and autoimmune hepatitis controls. A median TRB sequencing depth of 50,000 to 65,000 reads per sample was reached, and a median of approximately 2,500 distinct TRB clonotypes per sample was obtained. Repertoires from autoimmune hepatitis patients were compared with those of some 20 healthy donors matched for age and sex. The goal of the study was to find out whether patients with autoimmune cytopenia have a disease-specific immune repertoire signature that could be used as a blood-based biomarker. For primary cytopenia the controls were some 25 age-matched healthy donors, whereas for secondary cytopenia the controls were about 14 age-matched CLL patients. General study outcomes and caveats: The T cell clusters were defined only in silico, and the functional role of the clusters was left to be validated experimentally. Almost three-fold more exclusive TRB clusters were observed in healthy donors than in active autoimmune hepatitis patients, consistent with an autoimmunity-wide signature. TRB repertoire shifts, with less even repertoires in secondary cytopenia and CLL, mostly reflected lymphoma bias rather than autoimmunity. GLIPH results suggested that primary autoimmune cytopenia patients were missing physiological T cell clusters, with 51 clusters found only in healthy donors compared with more than 15 found only in patients. In the comparison of secondary cytopenia with CLL, no cluster-lack signature showed up, apparently because the dominant lymphoma-associated repertoire masked the signature.

For each sample, TRB amplification used about 240 ng of peripheral blood genomic DNA, equal to 40,000 or so genome equivalents. Multiplex PCR with a touch-down protocol amplified TRB rearrangements, with the TRB-A and TRB-B primer pools combined in a single tube. Two consecutive PCR reactions with Phusion HS II polymerase added Illumina adapters and sample indices to the amplicons. Amplicons were gel-purified with the NucleoSpin Gel and PCR Clean-up kit, then quantified by Qubit and quality-checked on an Agilent 2100 Bioanalyzer. Libraries were sequenced on an Illumina MiSeq using 600-cycle, single-indexed, paired-end runs. The authors processed their data as follows. MiXCR version 2.1.12 with the default MiXCR reference library was used to align and assemble TRB reads. A clone was defined by each unique CDR3 nucleotide sequence, and analysis was restricted to productive sequences with at least two reads. Alpha-parameterized diversity profiles (alpha 0 to 5), including the Shannon (alpha 1) and Simpson (alpha 2) indices, were computed with an R script to assess repertoire diversity. The tcR package was used to compute combinatorial TRB VJ usage, which was then compared between cohorts by principal component analysis with ade4. TCRbeta CDR3s were clustered with GLIPH on cohort pairs matched by age and read depth, and cluster frequencies were compared by Wilcoxon test. The reads were reprocessed in TCRdb, with one entry per CDR3 protein sequence and no accompanying DNA. The V and J calls and clone size are TCRdb's, not the authors'. The sample table gives about 5,500 distinct CDR3 sequences. Of the sample, about 21% falls within the top ten clones.

Taken from cysteine to phenylalanine, the CDR3 has 14 residues. Nucleotide data are not available. CDR1 and CDR2, looked up from the germline V gene, are MDHEN and SYDVKM. As to this clonotype: What antigen it recognizes has not been identified.

In addition, the sample was reused for a study of T cell repertoires in aging, cancer and after chemotherapy. That second report states: Six donor age groups were covered, ranging from 30 or younger up to 70 or older, and each group contained at least three individuals. Healthy donor control TCR repertoires were recorded over several months to years and showed clear clonal overlap across re-sampling. The full dataset contained several million TCR reads. Compared with age-matched healthy donors, untreated patients with hematological or solid cancers had significantly lower TCR diversity and higher clonality in blood. In healthy donors, the drop in TCR diversity with age came mainly from a loss of richness, whereas in cancer patients a loss of evenness also played a part. In both cancer cohorts, median generation probability rose over the chemotherapy interval, which suggests that the repertoire was reconstituted through rebound thymic output. According to the authors, the repertoire data do not allow conclusions to be drawn about immunological memory after chemotherapy. Peripheral blood TCR beta repertoires from healthy donors and cancer patients were profiled to examine immunoaging and T cell reconstitution after chemotherapy. Alongside approximately 95 healthy donors serving as a reference group, the cohort included approximately 210 cancer patients, of whom some 94 had hematological cancers and some 130 had solid cancers. MiXCR versions 2.12 and 3.0.5 were used to process TRB sequences. Repertoire metrics included Shannon diversity, evenness, clonality (one minus evenness), and alpha-parameterized diversity profiles from alpha 0 to 5. The IGoR algorithm was used to calculate generation probabilities of clones in the paired pre- and post-chemotherapy samples.

The sample consisted of peripheral blood. This clonotype was obtained from a human donor in good health. The chain couples TRBV28 to TRBJ1-1. The CDR3 protein sequence reads: CASSIQRWDTEAFF.